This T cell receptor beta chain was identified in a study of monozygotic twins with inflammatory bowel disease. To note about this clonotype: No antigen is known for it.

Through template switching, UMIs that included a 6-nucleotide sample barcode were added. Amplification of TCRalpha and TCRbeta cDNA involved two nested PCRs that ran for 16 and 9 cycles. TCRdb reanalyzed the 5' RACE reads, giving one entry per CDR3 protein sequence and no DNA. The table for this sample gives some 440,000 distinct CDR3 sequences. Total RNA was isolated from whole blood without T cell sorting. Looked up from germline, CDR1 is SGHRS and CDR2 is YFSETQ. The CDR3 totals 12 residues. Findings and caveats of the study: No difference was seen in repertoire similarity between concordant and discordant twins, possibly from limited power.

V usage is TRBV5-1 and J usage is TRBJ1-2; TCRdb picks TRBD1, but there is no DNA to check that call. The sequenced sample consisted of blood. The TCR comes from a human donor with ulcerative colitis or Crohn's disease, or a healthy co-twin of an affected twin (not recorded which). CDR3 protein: CASSPTGDGYTF.